The clone carrying this T cell receptor beta chain was observed a handful of times. Its antigen is undetermined. V lost 0 bases, J lost 4 bases, and 15 bases lay in between. CDR3 length: 16 amino acids. From germline, CDR1 is LGHNA and CDR2 YSLEER. This specimen belongs to a study of T cell repertoires in cytomegalovirus infection. At the level of the study: HLA-B-restricted CMV epitopes that are well studied were used alongside recently identified HLA-C-restricted ones. Indications came from public TCR beta signatures; they pointed to CMV infection and to a matching HLA type.

Each CDR3 protein is one row after TCRdb ran MiXCR on the reads. The data show some 62,000 distinct CDR3 sequences, just over 20% seen once. Study-level points and caveats: HLA-C-restricted CMV clonotypes gave the most frequent clonotype in two of eight donors.

The sample here was CD8+ T cells from cultured PBMCs, taken from culture after CMV antigen stimulation. The sequence derives from a human donor in good health (CMV status not recorded). Some clones in this sample may be carry-over from other donors' samples. The chain joins TRBV4-3 to TRBJ1-1; perhaps TRBD1 as D (5 bases). DNA for the CDR3: TGCGCCAGCAGCCAAGATGGGGCGTTTGGATTCACTGAAGCTTTCTTT. This gives the protein CASSQDGAFGFTEAFF.